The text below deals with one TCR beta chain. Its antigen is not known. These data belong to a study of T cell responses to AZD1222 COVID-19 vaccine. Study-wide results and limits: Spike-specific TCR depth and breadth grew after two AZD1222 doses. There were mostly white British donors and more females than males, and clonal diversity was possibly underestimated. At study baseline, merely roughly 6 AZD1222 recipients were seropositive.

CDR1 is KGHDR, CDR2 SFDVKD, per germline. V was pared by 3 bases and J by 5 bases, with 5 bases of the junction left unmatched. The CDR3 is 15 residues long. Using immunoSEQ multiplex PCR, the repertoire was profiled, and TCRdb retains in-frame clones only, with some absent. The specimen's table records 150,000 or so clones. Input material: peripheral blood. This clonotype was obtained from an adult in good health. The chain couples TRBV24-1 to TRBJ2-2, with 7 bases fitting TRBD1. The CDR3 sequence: CATSDPRQGTGELFF. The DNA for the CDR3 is TGTGCCACCAGTGATCCCCGACAGGGAACCGGGGAGCTGTTTTTT.